One T cell receptor beta chain is described in this entry. Its antigen remains unknown. These data are taken from a study of cytomegalovirus exposure and HLA in healthy donors. Study at large: Of all 370 or so donors who were genotyped, roughly 81% belonged to the Caucasian-associated ancestry cluster.

V was clipped by 8 bases and J by 1 base, with 13 bases between them. The length of the CDR3 is 14 residues. Germline CDR1 reads SGHAT; CDR2 reads FQNNGV. A multiplex PCR was run with 60 Vbeta primers and 13 Jbeta primers. Sequencing was performed with immunoSEQ multiplex PCR; in TCRdb, only in-frame clones are kept and a portion is missing. In the table there are about 180,000 clones, around four fifths of which are singletons. Whole-study results and caveats: Approximately 160 TCR beta chains were listed as cytomegalovirus-associated. An analysis done earlier found most TCR beta V segments productive about 87% or about 30% of the time. Rare TCR sequences dominated, though some public TCRs recurred in many donors.

The TCR comes from a woman in her thirties in good health and CMV-seropositive. Sequencing used PBMCs. This rearrangement joins TRBV11-2 to TRBJ2-3, with D maybe TRBD2 (6 bases). The CDR3 reads CASAREARTDTQYF. In nucleotides, the CDR3 is TGTGCCAGCGCTAGGGAGGCGCGCACAGATACGCAGTATTTT. Full variable domain (rest looked up from reference TRBV11-2 and TRBJ2-3): EAGVAQSPRYKIIEKRQSVAFWCNPISGHATLYWYQQILGQGPKLLIQFQNNGVVDDSQLPKDRFSAERLKGVDSTLKIQPAKLEDSAVYLCASAREARTDTQYFGPGTRLTVL.